What follows are 19 T cell receptor beta chains derived from one specimen sequenced in a study of blood T cell repertoires in COVID-19. Profiled with immunoSEQ multiplex PCR; TCRdb holds only in-frame clones, not every one. The table has under 200,000 clones, 83% seen once. Sequences were obtained from peripheral blood. Receptors were obtained from a woman in her seventies who had recovered from COVID-19.

V gene TRBV27 combines with J gene TRBJ1-2; D gene unclear. This CDR3 is built from 12 residues. Germline lookup yields CDR1 MNHEY and CDR2 SMNVEV (reference sequence). V lost 5 bases, J lost 7 bases, and 11 bases lay in between. The CDR3 loop is CASSGASGGYTF. The CDR3 DNA reads TGTGCCAGCAGTGGAGCCTCGGGTGGCTACACCTTC.

This clone was observed a handful of times. The chain couples TRBV5-1 to TRBJ2-2, with a tentative D call TRBD1 (6 bases). V was trimmed by 1 base and J by 5 bases, leaving 18 bases between them. Germline V gives CDR1 SGHRS, CDR2 YFSETQ. This CDR3 region has 17 residues. CDR3 nucleotide sequence: TGCGCCAGCAGCTTGTTGGGGGCACACAGGGAAACCGGGGAGCTGTTTTTT. Its protein is CASSLLGAHRETGELFF. Drawing the rest from reference TRBV5-1 and TRBJ2-2, the complete variable domain is KAGVTQTPRYLIKTRGQQVTLSCSPISGHRSVSWYQQTPGQGLQFLFEYFSETQRNKGNFPGRFSGRQFSNSRSEMNVSTLELGDSALYLCASSLLGAHRETGELFFGEGSRLTVL.

V is TRBV29-1 and J is TRBJ2-7, with 8 bases lining up with TRBD1. Trimming took 6 bases from V and 5 from J; bases not matched to a gene: 6. Germline V gene data show CDR1 as SQVTM and CDR2 as ANQGSEA. There are 12 residues in the CDR3. CDR3 sequence: CSVTGAEDEQYF. The CDR3 DNA is TGCAGCGTGACAGGGGCAGAGGACGAGCAGTACTTC.

J is TRBJ2-5 and V is TRBV27, with 10 bases lining up with TRBD1. Germline-derived CDR1 and CDR2 are MNHEY and SMNVEV (reference sequence). Germline trimming cut 5 bases from V and 8 bases from J; bases unmatched to any gene: 11. The CDR3 contains 15 residues. CDR3 protein: CASSRPGQGRQTQYF. Written as DNA, the CDR3 is TGTGCCAGCAGTCGCCCGGGACAGGGGAGACAAACCCAGTACTTC.

This sequence joins TRBV18 and TRBJ1-2; 8 bases line up with TRBD1. Germline CDR1 is KGHSH and CDR2 is LQKENI. This CDR3 comprises 15 residues. Trimming removed 2 bases from V and 3 bases from J; junction bases left unmatched: 5. The CDR3: CASSPTTGGDYGYTF. The CDR3 DNA reads as TGTGCCAGCTCACCAACCACAGGGGGGGACTATGGCTACACCTTC.

The chain has TRBV6-5 and TRBJ2-7; D perhaps matches TRBD1 (5 bases). The CDR3 loop spans 13 amino acids. Between the trimmed V and J ends, which lost 6 bases and 7 bases, there was a span of 16 bases. Germline V gene sequence: CDR1 MNHEY, CDR2 SVGAGI. The CDR3 protein is CASSSPGSGEQYF. The CDR3 coding sequence is TGTGCCAGCAGCTCGCCAGGGTCAGGGGAGCAGTACTTC.

V gene TRBV30 combines with J gene TRBJ1-5; D gene ambiguous. Trimming left V 4 bases short and J 9 bases short, with 16 bases between. The length of the CDR3 is 13 residues. Germline-derived CDR1 and CDR2 are GTSNPN and SVGIG (reference sequence). CDR3 nucleotides: TGTGCCTGGAATGTTGGCGGTGTGGCGCCCCAGCATTTT. This encodes CAWNVGGVAPQHF.

The rearrangement uses TRBV10-2 and TRBJ1-5; no definite D call. The CDR3 totals 15 residues. V lost 7 bases and J 3 bases, leaving 16 bases between the germline ends. Germline loops: CDR1 WSHSY, CDR2 SAAADI. The DNA of the CDR3 is TGCGCCAGCACTCCGGGAGTCTGGGCCAATCAGCCCCAGCATTTT. Protein: CASTPGVWANQPQHF.

V is TRBV5-1 and J is TRBJ2-5, with 8 bases lining up with TRBD2. The ends lost 5 bases at V and 5 bases at J; junction bases unmatched: 11. The CDR3 spans 15 residues. The V gene's germline CDR1 is SGHRS and CDR2 YFSETQ. CDR3 nucleotides: TGCGCCAGCAGGTCCGGGACCCCGGGAGGGGAGACCCAGTACTTC. Protein: CASRSGTPGGETQYF.

V is TRBV5-4 and J is TRBJ1-2; 9 bases agree with TRBD1. The CDR3 length is 13 residues. After removal of 4 bases from V and 4 bases from J, the junction contained 2 bases not matched to a gene. Germline assignment: CDR1 SGHNT and CDR2 YYREEE (reference sequence). The CDR3 sequence: CASSGGQGYGYTF. The CDR3 nucleotides read TGTGCCAGCAGCGGGGGACAGGGCTATGGCTACACCTTC.

The V call is TRBV7-2, the J call TRBJ1-5; 9 positions agree with TRBD1. V trimming: 5 bases; J trimming: 8 bases; junction bases outside the gene matches: 7. The CDR3 has 14 residues. CDR1 and CDR2 (germline): SGHTA, FQGNSA. CDR3 sequence: CASSPGQGSKPQHF. Written as DNA, the CDR3 is TGTGCCAGCAGCCCGGGACAGGGTAGTAAGCCCCAGCATTTT.

This clone was seen many times. The chain links TRBV6-5 to TRBJ1-5; TRBD1 matches at 7 bases. Germline-derived CDR1 and CDR2 are MNHEY and SVGAGI. The CDR3 runs to 14 residues. V trimming: 7 bases; J trimming: 4 bases; junction bases outside the gene matches: 7. CDR3 bases: TGTGCCAGCAAAAGACAGGGTAGTAATCAGCCCCAGCATTTT. Its protein is CASKRQGSNQPQHF.

The chain recombines TRBV30 with TRBJ1-1; 8 nucleotides line up with TRBD1. Germline V gives CDR1 GTSNPN, CDR2 SVGIG (reference sequence). The length of the CDR3 is 12 residues. V was pared by 3 bases and J by 10 bases, with 7 bases of the junction left unmatched. The CDR3, as DNA: TGTGCCTGGAGAGAAGACAGGGGTATAGCTTTCTTT. Translating it yields CAWREDRGIAFF.

The chain is built from TRBV18 and TRBJ2-2, with TRBD2 matching 7 bases. Germline V gene lookup returns CDR1 KGHSH and CDR2 LQKENI. Trimming cost V 3 bases and J 2 bases; bases outside gene matches: 9. CDR3 size: 17 residues. CDR3 residues: CASSPFAVAGNTGELFF. In nucleotides, the CDR3 is TGTGCCAGCTCACCTTTCGCGGTAGCGGGTAACACCGGGGAGCTGTTTTTT.

The chain combines TRBV10-3 with TRBJ1-6; TRBD1 is a possible D gene (5 bases). Germline CDR1 is ENHRY and CDR2 is SYGVKD. Trimming stripped 4 bases from V and 10 bases from J, with 14 bases between. The CDR3 length is 14 residues. In nucleotides, the CDR3 is TGTGCCATCAGTGGTGAGGGGACTGCATCACCCCTCCACTTT. Translation: CAISGEGTASPLHF.

The V call is TRBV7-3, the J call TRBJ2-1; 7 positions match TRBD1. From germline, CDR1 is SGHTA and CDR2 FQGTGA. Trimming took 0 bases from V and 8 from J; bases not matched to a gene: 4. This CDR3 contains 14 residues. The DNA for the CDR3 is TGTGCCAGCAGCTTAACGGGGCAGGGGGATGAGCAGTTCTTC. Amino acid sequence: CASSLTGQGDEQFF. Variable domain in full (rest from reference TRBV7-3 and TRBJ2-1): GAGVSQTPSNKVTEKGKYVELRCDPISGHTALYWYRQSLGQGPEFLIYFQGTGAADDSGLPNDRFFAVRPEGSVSTLKIQRTERGDSAVYLCASSLTGQGDEQFFGPGTRLTVL.

V usage is TRBV27 and J usage is TRBJ2-7; 10 nucleotides align to TRBD1. In germline, CDR1 is MNHEY, CDR2 SMNVEV (reference sequence). The length of the CDR3 is 16 residues. The V and J ends lost 3 bases and 7 bases, in that order; junction bases with no gene match: 12. CDR3 DNA sequence: TGTGCCAGCAGTTTGGGACACGGGACAGGGGCCGCAGAGCAGTACTTC. It specifies CASSLGHGTGAAEQYF.

This chain links TRBV4-3 with TRBJ1-2; D unresolved. This CDR3 is 13 amino acids long. V was trimmed by 6 bases and J by 7 bases, leaving 15 bases between them. Germline loops: CDR1 LGHNA, CDR2 YSLEER. The CDR3 sequence is CASSTARGRGYTF. The CDR3 bases are TGCGCCAGCAGTACCGCCCGGGGTCGTGGCTACACCTTC.

This clone is a singleton in its sample. The chain couples TRBV5-4 to TRBJ2-2, with 10 positions matching TRBD1. Germline CDR1 SGHNT, CDR2 YYREEE (reference sequence). Trimming cost V 5 bases and J 1 base; bases outside gene matches: 2. The CDR3 length is 15 residues. The CDR3 DNA sequence: TGTGCCAGCAGGACAGGGGGCGGGAACACCGGGGAGCTGTTTTTT. It codes for CASRTGGGNTGELFF.